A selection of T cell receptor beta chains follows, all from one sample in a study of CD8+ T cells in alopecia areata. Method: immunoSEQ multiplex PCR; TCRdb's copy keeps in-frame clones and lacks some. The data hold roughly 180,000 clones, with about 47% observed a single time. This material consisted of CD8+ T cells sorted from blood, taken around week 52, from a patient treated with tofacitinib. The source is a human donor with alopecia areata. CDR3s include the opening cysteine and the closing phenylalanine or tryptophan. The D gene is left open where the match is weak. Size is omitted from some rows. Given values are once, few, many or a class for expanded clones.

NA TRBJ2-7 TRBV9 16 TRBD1 TGTGCCAGCAGCGTTGGAGGGACAGGTTTTACCTACGAGCAGTACTTC CASSVGGTGFTYEQYF
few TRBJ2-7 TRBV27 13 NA TGTGCCAGCAGCACACGGTATTTCTACGAGCAGTACTTC CASSTRYFYEQYF
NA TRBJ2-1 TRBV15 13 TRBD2 TGTGCCACCCAGCCGGGACTACTGGATGAGCAGTTCTTC CATQPGLLDEQFF
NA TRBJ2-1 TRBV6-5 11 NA TGTGCCAGCAGTGCCTACAATGAGCAGTTCTTC CASSAYNEQFF
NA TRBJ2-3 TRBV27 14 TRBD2 TGTGCCAGCAGTTTGGGGGGGGGCACAGATACGCAGTATTTT CASSLGGGTDTQYF
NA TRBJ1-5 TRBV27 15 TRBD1 TGTGCCAGCGCCCTCGACAGGGCCTTCAATCAGCCCCAGCATTTT CASALDRAFNQPQHF
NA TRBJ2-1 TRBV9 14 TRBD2 TGTGCCAGCAGCGATGGACTTCGGGGGGATGAGCAGTTCTTC CASSDGLRGDEQFF
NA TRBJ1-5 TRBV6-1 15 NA TGTGCCAGCAGTGAACTAAACAGACCCAATCAGCCCCAGCATTTT CASSELNRPNQPQHF
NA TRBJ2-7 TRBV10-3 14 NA TGTGCCATCAGTGGGGAATCTTCGGGCTACGAGCAGTACTTC CAISGESSGYEQYF
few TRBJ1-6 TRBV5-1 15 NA TGCGCCAGCAGCTTGGAGGGGGGGTTATCTTCACCCCTCCACTTT CASSLEGGLSSPLHF
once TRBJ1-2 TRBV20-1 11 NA TGCAGTGCCTCGGGCCCGACGGGTTACACCTTC CSASGPTGYTF
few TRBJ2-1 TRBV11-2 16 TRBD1 TGTGCCAGCAGCTTGGAGGGACAGGGGGCCTACAATGAGCAGTTCTTC CASSLEGQGAYNEQFF
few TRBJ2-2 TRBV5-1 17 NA TGCGCCAGCAGCTTGTCCCCGGGGACGGTTAACACCGGGGAGCTGTTTTTT CASSLSPGTVNTGELFF
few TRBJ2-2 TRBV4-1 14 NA TGCGCCAGCAGCCATCCTGGGGGCGCCGGGGAGCTGTTTTTT CASSHPGGAGELFF
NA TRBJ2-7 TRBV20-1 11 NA TGCAGTGCAGGCAGTCCCTACGAGCAGTACTTC CSAGSPYEQYF
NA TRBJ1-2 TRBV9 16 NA TGTGCCAGCAGCGTTAGTCCTGACAGAGCCGTTTGGGGCTACACCTTC CASSVSPDRAVWGYTF
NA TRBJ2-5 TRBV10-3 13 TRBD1 TGTGCCATCAGGGGGACAGGGTCAGAGACCCAGTACTTC CAIRGTGSETQYF
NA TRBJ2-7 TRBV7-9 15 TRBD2 TGTGCCAGCAGCTCATGGTCCCGGGAGGTCTACGAGCAGTACTTC CASSSWSREVYEQYF
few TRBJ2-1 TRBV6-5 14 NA TGTGCCAGCAGCCGACGGGACGGCCTCAATGAGCAGTTCTTC CASSRRDGLNEQFF
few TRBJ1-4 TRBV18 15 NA TGTGCCAGCTCACCTCGGACACTGGATAATGAAAAACTGTTTTTT CASSPRTLDNEKLFF